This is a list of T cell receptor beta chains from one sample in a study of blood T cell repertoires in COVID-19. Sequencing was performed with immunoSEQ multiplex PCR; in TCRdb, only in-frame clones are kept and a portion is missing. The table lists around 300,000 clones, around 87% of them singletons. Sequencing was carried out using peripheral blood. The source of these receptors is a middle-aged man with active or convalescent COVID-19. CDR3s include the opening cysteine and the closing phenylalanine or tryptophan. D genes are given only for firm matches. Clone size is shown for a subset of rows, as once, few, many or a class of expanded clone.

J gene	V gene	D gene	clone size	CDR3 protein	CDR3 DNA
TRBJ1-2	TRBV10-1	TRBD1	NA	CASSPGTGNGYTF	TGCGCCAGCAGCCCGGGGACAGGGAACGGCTACACCTTC
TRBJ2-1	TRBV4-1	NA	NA	CASSQERDGLGMEQFF	TGCGCCAGCAGCCAAGAGCGGGACGGGCTCGGTATGGAGCAGTTCTTC
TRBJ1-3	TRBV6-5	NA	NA	CATSARPGSGNTIYF	TGTGCCACCTCTGCGCGCCCGGGCTCTGGAAACACCATATATTTT
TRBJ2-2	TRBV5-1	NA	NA	CASSLFPTSSGAGELFF	TGCGCCAGCAGCTTGTTCCCGACAAGTTCAGGGGCCGGGGAGCTGTTTTTT
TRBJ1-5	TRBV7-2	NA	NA	CASSLAPDQPQHF	TGTGCCAGCAGCTTAGCCCCCGATCAGCCCCAGCATTTT
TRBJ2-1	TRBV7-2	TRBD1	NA	CASSLAPGQGDTMKQFF	TGTGCCAGCAGCTTAGCACCGGGACAGGGAGATACAATGAAGCAGTTCTTC
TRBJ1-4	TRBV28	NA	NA	CASSQQATNEKLFF	TGTGCCAGCAGCCAACAGGCAACTAATGAAAAACTGTTTTTT
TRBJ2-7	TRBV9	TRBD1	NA	CASSLTGQGALRF	TGTGCCAGCAGCCTTACCGGACAGGGGGCCTTGCGCTTC
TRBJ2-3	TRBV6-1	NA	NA	CASSDEGTDTQYF	TGTGCCAGCAGTGATGAGGGCACAGATACGCAGTATTTT
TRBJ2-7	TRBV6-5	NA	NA	CASSYSIQGSYEQYF	TGTGCCAGCAGTTACTCTATCCAGGGCAGTTACGAGCAGTACTTC
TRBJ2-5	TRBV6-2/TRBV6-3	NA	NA	CASSYPLAGQETQYF	TGTGCCAGCAGTTACCCCCTGGCAGGGCAAGAGACCCAGTACTTC
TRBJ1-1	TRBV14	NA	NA	CASSQDRDTEAFF	TGTGCCAGCAGCCAAGACCGGGACACTGAAGCTTTCTTT
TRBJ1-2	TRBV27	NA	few	CASSKDRSSNYGYTF	TGTGCCAGCAGCAAGGATAGGAGCTCTAACTATGGCTACACCTTC
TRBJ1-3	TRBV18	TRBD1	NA	CASSPQTLGQGAGNTIYF	TGTGCCAGCTCACCGCAGACCCTCGGCCAGGGGGCCGGAAACACCATATATTTT
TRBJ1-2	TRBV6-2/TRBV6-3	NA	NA	CASSPPAANYGYTF	TGTGCCAGCAGCCCCCCCGCGGCAAACTATGGCTACACCTTC
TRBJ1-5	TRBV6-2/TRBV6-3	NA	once	CASSYKAAQGLSNQPQHF	TGTGCCAGCAGTTACAAGGCGGCTCAGGGACTTAGCAATCAGCCCCAGCATTTT
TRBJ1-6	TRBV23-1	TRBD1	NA	CASNLRQGLTYNSPLHF	TGCGCCAGCAATCTCCGACAGGGGTTGACCTATAATTCACCCCTCCACTTT
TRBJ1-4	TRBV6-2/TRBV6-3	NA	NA	CASSYSKGPATNEKLFF	TGTGCCAGCAGTTACTCGAAGGGGCCCGCAACTAATGAAAAACTGTTTTTT
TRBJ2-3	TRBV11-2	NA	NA	CASSLIRGPSTDTQYF	TGTGCCAGCAGCTTAATAAGGGGCCCTAGCACAGATACGCAGTATTTT
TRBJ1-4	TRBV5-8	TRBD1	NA	CASSLGQGIATNEKLFF	TGTGCCAGCAGCCTAGGACAGGGCATTGCAACTAATGAAAAACTGTTTTTT
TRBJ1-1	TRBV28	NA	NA	CASSSHGGNTEAFF	TGTGCCAGCAGTTCCCATGGAGGGAACACTGAAGCTTTCTTT
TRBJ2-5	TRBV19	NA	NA	CASRQTGEETQYF	TGTGCCAGTAGACAAACGGGGGAGGAGACCCAGTACTTC
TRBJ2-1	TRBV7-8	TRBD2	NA	CASSLIAGGYNEQFF	TGTGCCAGCAGCCTTATAGCGGGGGGGTACAATGAGCAGTTCTTC
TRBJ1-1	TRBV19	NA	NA	CASSIDRVRSFEAFF	TGTGCCAGTAGTATAGATCGGGTACGGTCGTTTGAAGCTTTCTTT
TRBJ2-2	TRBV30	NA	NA	CAWSVRGTNTGELFF	TGTGCCTGGAGTGTAAGGGGTACGAACACCGGGGAGCTGTTTTTT
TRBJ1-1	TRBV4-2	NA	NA	CASSLTGGAMNTEAFF	TGTGCCAGCAGCCTTACGGGGGGAGCCATGAACACTGAAGCTTTCTTT
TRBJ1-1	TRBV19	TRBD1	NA	CASLPYYRTGVEESFF	TGTGCCAGTCTGCCTTACTACAGAACAGGGGTAGAAGAGTCTTTCTTT
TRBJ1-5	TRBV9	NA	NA	CASSDGQPNQPQHF	TGTGCCAGCAGCGACGGACAGCCAAATCAGCCCCAGCATTTT
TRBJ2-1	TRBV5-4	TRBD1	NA	CASSQGVQGAGNEQFF	TGTGCCAGCAGCCAGGGGGTACAGGGGGCAGGCAATGAGCAGTTCTTC
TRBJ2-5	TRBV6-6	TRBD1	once	CATRAGGLETQYF	TGTGCCACTCGGGCAGGGGGCTTGGAGACCCAGTACTTC